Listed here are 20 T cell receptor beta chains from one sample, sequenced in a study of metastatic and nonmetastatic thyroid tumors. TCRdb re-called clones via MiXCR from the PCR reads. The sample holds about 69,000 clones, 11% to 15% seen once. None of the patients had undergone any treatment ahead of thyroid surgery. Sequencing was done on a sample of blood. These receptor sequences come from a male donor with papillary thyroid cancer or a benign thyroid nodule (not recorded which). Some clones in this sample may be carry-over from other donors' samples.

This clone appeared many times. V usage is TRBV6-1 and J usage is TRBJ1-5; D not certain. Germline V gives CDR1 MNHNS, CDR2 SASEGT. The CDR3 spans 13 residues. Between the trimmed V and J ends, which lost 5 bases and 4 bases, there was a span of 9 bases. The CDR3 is CASSLQYNQPQHF. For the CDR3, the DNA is TGTGCCAGCAGTTTACAGTATAATCAGCCCCAGCATTTT.

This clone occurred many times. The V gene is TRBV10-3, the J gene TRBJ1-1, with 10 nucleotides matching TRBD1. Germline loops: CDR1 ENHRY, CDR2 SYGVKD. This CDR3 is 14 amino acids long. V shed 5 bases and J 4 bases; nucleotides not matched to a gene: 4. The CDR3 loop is CAISRQGAGTEAFF. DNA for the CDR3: TGTGCCATCAGTAGACAGGGGGCGGGCACTGAAGCTTTCTTT.

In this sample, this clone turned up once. Here the CDR3 reads CASSTVGNTGELFF. The CDR3 DNA is TGTGCCAGCAGCACCGTGGGCAACACCGGGGAGCTGTTTTTT. This chain links TRBV5-4 with TRBJ2-2; D unclear. The CDR3 has 14 residues. Trimming took off 4 bases at V and 2 bases at J, with 9 bases between the two ends. CDR1 and CDR2 from the germline V gene are SGHNT and YYREEE (reference sequence).

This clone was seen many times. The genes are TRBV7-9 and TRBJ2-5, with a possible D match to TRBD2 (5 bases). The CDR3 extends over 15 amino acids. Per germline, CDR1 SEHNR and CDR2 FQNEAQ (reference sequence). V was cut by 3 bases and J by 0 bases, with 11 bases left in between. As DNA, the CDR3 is TGTGCCAGCAGCTTCGGGGTCGCGTACCAAGAGACCCAGTACTTC. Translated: CASSFGVAYQETQYF.

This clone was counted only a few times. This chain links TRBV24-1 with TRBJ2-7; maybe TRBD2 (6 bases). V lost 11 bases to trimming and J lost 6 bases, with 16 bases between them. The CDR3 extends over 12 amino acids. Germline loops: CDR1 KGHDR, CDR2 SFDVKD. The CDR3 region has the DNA TGTGCCAGTAGTGCGGGGTTCGGCGAGCAGTACGTC. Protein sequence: CASSAGFGEQYV.

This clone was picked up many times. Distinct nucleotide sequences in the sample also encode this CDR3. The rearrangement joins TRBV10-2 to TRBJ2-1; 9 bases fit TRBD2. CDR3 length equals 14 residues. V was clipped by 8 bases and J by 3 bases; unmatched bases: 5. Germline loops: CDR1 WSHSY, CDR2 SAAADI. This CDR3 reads CASRRTSDYNEQFF. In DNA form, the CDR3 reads TGCGCCAGCCGGCGGACTAGCGACTACAATGAGCAGTTCTTC.

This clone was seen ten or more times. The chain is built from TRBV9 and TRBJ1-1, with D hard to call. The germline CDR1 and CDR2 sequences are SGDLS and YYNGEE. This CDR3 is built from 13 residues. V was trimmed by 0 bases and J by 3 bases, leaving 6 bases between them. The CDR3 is CASSVGPDTEAFF. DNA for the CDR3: TGTGCCAGCAGCGTAGGGCCAGACACTGAAGCTTTCTTT.

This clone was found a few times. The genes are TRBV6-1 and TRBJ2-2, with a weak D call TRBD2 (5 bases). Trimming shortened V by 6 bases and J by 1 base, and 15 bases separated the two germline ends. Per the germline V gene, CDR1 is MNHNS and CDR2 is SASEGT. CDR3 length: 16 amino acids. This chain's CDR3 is CASRVMASRNTGELFF. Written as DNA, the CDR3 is TGTGCCAGCAGGGTGATGGCTAGCCGGAACACCGGGGAGCTGTTTTTT.

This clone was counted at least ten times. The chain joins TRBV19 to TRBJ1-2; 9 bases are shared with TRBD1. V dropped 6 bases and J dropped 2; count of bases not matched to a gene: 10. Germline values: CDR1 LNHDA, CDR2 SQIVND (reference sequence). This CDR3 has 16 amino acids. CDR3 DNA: TGTGCCAGTAGCTCCGGGACAGGGAATGTCAACTATGGCTACACCTTC. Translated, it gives CASSSGTGNVNYGYTF.

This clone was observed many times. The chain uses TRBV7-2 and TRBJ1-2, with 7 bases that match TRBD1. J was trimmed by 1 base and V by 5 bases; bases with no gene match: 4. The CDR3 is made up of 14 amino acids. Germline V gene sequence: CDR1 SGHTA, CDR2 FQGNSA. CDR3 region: CASSADRSNYGYTF. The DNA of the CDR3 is TGTGCCAGCAGCGCGGACAGGAGTAACTATGGCTACACCTTC.

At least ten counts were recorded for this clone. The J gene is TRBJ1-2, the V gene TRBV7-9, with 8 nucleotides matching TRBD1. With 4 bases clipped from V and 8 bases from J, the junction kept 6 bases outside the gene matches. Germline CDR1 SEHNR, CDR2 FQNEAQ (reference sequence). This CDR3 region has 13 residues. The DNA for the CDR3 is TGTGCCAGCAGCTCCGGACAGGGTTCAGGCTACACCTTC. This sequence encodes CASSSGQGSGYTF.

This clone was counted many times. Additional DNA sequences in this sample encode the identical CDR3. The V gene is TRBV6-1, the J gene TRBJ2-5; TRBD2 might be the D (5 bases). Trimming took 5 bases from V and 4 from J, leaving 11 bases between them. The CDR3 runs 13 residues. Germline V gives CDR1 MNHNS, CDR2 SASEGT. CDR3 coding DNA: TGTGCCAGCAGTTTAGTAGAGGGAGAGACCCAGTACTTC. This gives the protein CASSLVEGETQYF.

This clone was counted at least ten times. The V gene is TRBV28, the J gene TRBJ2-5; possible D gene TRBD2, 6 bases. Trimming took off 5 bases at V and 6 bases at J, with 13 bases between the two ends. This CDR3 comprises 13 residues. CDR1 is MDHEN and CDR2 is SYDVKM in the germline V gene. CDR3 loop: CASSKGDSKTQYF. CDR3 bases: TGTGCCAGCAGTAAAGGGGACTCCAAGACCCAGTACTTC. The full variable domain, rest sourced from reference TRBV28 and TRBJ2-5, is DVKVTQSSRYLVKRTGEKVFLECVQDMDHENMFWYRQDPGLGLRLIYFSYDVKMKEKGDIPEGYSVSREKKERFSLILESASTNQTSMYLCASSKGDSKTQYFGPGTRLLVL.

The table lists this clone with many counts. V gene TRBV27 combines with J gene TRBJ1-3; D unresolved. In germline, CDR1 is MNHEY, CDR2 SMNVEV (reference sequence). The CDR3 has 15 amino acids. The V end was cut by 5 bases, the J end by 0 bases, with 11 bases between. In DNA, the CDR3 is TGTGCCAGCAGTCGCTCGGCCGGCTCTGGAAACACCATATATTTT. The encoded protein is CASSRSAGSGNTIYF.

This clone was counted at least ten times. The CDR3 DNA reads TGCGCCAGCAGCGACAGGGGGAACACTGAAGCTTTCTTT. Its translation: CASSDRGNTEAFF. The J gene is TRBJ1-1, the V gene TRBV5-1; 8 bases match TRBD1. The CDR3 is 13 residues long. The ends lost 4 bases at V and 1 base at J; junction bases unmatched: 0. Germline V gene sequence: CDR1 SGHRS, CDR2 YFSETQ.

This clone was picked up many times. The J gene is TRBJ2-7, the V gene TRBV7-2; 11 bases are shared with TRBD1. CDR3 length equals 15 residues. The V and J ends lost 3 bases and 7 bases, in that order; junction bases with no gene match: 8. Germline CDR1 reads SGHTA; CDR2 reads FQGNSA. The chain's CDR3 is CASSFSRTGGGEQYV. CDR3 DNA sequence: TGTGCCAGCAGCTTTTCCCGGACAGGGGGCGGGGAGCAGTACGTC.

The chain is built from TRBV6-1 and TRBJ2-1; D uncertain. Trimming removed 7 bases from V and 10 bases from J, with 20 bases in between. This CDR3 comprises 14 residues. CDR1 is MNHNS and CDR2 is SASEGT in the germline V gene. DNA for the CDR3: TGTGCCAGCACGCGTAGTCCCAGCCTGGGAGAGCAGTTCTTC. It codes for CASTRSPSLGEQFF.

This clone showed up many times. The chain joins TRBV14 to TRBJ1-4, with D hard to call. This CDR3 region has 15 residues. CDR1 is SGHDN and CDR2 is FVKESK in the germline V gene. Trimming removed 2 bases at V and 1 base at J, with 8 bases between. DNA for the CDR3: TGTGCCAGCAGCCAATACACTGTAACTAATGAAAAACTGTTTTTT. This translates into CASSQYTVTNEKLFF.

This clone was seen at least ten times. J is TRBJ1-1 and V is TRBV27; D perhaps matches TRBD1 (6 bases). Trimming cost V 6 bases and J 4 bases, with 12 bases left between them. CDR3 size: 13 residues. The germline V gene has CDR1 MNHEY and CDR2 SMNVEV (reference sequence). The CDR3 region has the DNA TGTGCCAGCAGGACAGGATTGAGCACTGAAGCTTTCTTT. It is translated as CASRTGLSTEAFF.

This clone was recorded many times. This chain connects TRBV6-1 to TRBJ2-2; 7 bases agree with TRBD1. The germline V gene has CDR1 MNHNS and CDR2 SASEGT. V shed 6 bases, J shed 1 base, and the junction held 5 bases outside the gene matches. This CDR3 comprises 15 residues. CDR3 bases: TGTGCCAGCAGCCGACAGGGAGAGAACACCGGGGAGCTGTTTTTT. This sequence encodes CASSRQGENTGELFF.